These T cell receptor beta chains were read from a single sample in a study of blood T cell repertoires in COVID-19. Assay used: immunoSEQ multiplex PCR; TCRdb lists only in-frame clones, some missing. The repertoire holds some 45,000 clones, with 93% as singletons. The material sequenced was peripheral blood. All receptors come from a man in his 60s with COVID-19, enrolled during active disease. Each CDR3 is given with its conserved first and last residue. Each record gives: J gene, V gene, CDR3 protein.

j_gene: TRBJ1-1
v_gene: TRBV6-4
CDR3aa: CASSGDRGTEAFF

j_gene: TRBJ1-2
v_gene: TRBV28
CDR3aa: CASLIQGSYGYTF

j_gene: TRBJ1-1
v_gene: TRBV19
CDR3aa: CASTGNMNTEAFF

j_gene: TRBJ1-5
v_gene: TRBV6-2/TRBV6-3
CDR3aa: CASSYGRDFDQPQHF

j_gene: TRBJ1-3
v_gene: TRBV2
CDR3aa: CASSSTGTVGTIYF

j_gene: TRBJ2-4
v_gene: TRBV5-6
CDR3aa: CASSFSGTKNIQYF

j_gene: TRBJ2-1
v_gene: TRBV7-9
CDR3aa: CASSIGTGVYNEQFF

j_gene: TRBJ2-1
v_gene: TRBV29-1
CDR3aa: CSVGGGQGYNEQFF

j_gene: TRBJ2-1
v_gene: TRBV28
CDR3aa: CASGTGARIYEQFF

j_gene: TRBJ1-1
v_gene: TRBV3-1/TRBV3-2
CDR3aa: CASSHPPGTGARGMNTEAFF

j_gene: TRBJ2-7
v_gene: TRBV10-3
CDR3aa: CATRPGGDEQYF

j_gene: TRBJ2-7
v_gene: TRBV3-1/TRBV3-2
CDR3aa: CASSEEIDITYEQYF

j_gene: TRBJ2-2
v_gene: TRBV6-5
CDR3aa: CASSYRQLNTGELFF

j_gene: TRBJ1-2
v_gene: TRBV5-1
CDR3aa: CASSPTAGTGIGYTF

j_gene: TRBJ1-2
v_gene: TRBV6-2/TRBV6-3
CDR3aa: CASSLSNYGYTF

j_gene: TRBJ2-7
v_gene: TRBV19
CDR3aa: CASSMGRTYEQYF

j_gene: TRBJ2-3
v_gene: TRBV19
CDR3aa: CASKLAGNTDTQYF

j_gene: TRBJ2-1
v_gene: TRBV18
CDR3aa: CASSLKVQGEYNEQFF

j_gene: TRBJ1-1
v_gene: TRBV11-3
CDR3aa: CASSLEGRSASEAFF

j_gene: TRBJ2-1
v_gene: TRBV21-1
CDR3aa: CASSIETSSPGVGYNEQFF

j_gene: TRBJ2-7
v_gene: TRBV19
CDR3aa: CASSPYRDYEQYF

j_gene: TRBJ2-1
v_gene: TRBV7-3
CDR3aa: CASSSGTGANEQFF

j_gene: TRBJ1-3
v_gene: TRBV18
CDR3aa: CASSQDRGPGNTIYF

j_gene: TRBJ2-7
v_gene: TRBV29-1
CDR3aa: CSVDRGSSYEQYF

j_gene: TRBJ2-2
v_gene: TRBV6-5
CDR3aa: CASRTGNTGELFF

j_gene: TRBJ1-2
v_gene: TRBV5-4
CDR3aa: CASSLQGFGGYTF

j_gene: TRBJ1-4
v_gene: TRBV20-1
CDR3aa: CSASSQQATNEKLFF

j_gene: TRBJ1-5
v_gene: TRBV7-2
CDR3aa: CASSLRTPGDQHF

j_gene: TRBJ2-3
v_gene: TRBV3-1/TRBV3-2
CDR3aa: CASSTRPAGDADTQYF

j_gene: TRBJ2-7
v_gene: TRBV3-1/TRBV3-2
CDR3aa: CASSRQGLHYEQYF

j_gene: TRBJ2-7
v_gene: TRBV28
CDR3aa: CASSQGASYEQYF

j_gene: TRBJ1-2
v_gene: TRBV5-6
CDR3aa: CASSLAGLYGYTF

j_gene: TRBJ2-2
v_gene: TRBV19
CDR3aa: CASSRSRGRSKEGELFF

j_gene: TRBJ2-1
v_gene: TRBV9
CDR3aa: CASSTRQSSYNEQFF

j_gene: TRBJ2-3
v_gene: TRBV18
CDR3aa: CASSLNRGATDTQYF

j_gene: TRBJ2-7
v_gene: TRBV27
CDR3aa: CASSPSHRGLGDEQYF

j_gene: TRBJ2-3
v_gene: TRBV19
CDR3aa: CASSIALISGRAADTQYF

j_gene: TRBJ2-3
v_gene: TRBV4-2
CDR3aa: CASSQDTGGSTDTQYF

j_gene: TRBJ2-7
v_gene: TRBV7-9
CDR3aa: CASRRPDFSGRSSYEQYF

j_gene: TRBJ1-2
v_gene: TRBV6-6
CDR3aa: CASSGQGKSGYTF

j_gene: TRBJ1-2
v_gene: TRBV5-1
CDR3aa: CASSPGTGSYGYTF

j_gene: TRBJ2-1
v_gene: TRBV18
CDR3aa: CASSPGLADTEQFF

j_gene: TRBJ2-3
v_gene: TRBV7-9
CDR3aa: CASSATGQGITDTQYF

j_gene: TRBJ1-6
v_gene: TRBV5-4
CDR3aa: CASSWSPRDSYNSPLHF

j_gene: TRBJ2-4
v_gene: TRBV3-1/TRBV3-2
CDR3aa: CASSLAGLAGGKNIQYF

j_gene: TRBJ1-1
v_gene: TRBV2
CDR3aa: CASKRDRTGTEAFF

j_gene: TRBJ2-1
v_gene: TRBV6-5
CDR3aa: CASSLTGVSYNEQFF

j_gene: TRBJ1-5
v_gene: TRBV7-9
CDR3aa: CASSLDPAGLGNQPQHF

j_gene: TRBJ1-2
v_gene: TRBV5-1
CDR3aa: CASSPGAGGYTF

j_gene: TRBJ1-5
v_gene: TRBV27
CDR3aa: CASSSSLGQGNQPQHF

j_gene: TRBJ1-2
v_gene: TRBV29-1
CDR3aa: CSVAKRDRYYGYTF

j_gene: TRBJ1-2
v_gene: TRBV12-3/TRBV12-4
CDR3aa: CASIGQGSEGYTF

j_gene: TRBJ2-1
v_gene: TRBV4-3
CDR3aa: CASSQDRAYNEQFF

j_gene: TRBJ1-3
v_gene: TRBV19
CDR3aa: CASSFSGQGTGNTIYF